These T cell receptor beta chains were read from a single sample in a study of blood T cell repertoires in COVID-19. The repertoire was sequenced with immunoSEQ multiplex PCR; TCRdb's copy has only in-frame clones and lacks some. The sample lists around 300,000 clones; over 80% were seen once. The sample consisted of PBMCs or T cells enriched from blood (not recorded which). These receptors originate from a man younger than 40 who had recovered from COVID-19. Each CDR3 is given with its conserved first and last residue. The order of the fields is CDR3 DNA, CDR3 protein, clone size, D gene, V gene, J gene. D genes are given only for firm matches. A row's size may be missing; if present it is once, few, many or a size class.

CDR3nt: TGTGCCAGCAGGCGAGTAACAGGGTCTGGAAACACCATATATTTT; CDR3aa: CASRRVTGSGNTIYF; abundance: once; d_gene: -; v_gene: TRBV6-5; j_gene: TRBJ1-3
CDR3nt: TGTGCCAGCAGATCCCCCAGGGCCTCCTACGAGCAGTACTTC; CDR3aa: CASRSPRASYEQYF; abundance: -; d_gene: -; v_gene: TRBV6-5; j_gene: TRBJ2-7
CDR3nt: TGTGCCAGCAGCTTGGCCGCTGGCGGGGGATACGAGACCCAGTACTTC; CDR3aa: CASSLAAGGGYETQYF; abundance: -; d_gene: TRBD2; v_gene: TRBV5-6; j_gene: TRBJ2-5
CDR3nt: TGTGCCAGTAGTATATCCGAACTTTATAGCAATCAGCCCCAGCATTTT; CDR3aa: CASSISELYSNQPQHF; abundance: -; d_gene: -; v_gene: TRBV19; j_gene: TRBJ1-5
CDR3nt: TGTGCCAGCAGCTTAGAGCAGGTCTCTGGCTACACCTTC; CDR3aa: CASSLEQVSGYTF; abundance: -; d_gene: -; v_gene: TRBV7-9; j_gene: TRBJ1-2
CDR3nt: TGTGCCAGCAGCCAAGGTACCGCGGAACGTCATGAGCAGTTCTTC; CDR3aa: CASSQGTAERHEQFF; abundance: -; d_gene: -; v_gene: TRBV3-1/TRBV3-2; j_gene: TRBJ2-1
CDR3nt: TGTGCCAGCAGCCCCGGTGCGATCTATGGCTACACCTTC; CDR3aa: CASSPGAIYGYTF; abundance: -; d_gene: -; v_gene: TRBV7-9; j_gene: TRBJ1-2
CDR3nt: TGTGCCAGCAGCGCCTACGACAGGGGAATTGAGGGCTACACCTTC; CDR3aa: CASSAYDRGIEGYTF; abundance: -; d_gene: TRBD1; v_gene: TRBV5-4; j_gene: TRBJ1-2
CDR3nt: TGTGCCAGCACCGATGTTCAGGGGCCCCCCTACGAGCAGTACTTC; CDR3aa: CASTDVQGPPYEQYF; abundance: -; d_gene: -; v_gene: TRBV5-8; j_gene: TRBJ2-7
CDR3nt: TGTGCCAGCAGTGCTCGACAGGGCAATCAGCCCCAGCATTTT; CDR3aa: CASSARQGNQPQHF; abundance: -; d_gene: -; v_gene: TRBV2; j_gene: TRBJ1-5
CDR3nt: TGTGCCAGTAGTATAGCTCGCGGGGGGAGCTCCTACAATGAGCAGTTCTTC; CDR3aa: CASSIARGGSSYNEQFF; abundance: -; d_gene: TRBD2; v_gene: TRBV19; j_gene: TRBJ2-1
CDR3nt: TGTGCCAGCAGCCTCACAGGGAACGAGCAGTACTTC; CDR3aa: CASSLTGNEQYF; abundance: -; d_gene: -; v_gene: TRBV11-2; j_gene: TRBJ2-7
CDR3nt: TGTGCCAGCAGTTTAAGGGTAGGGGGGGGCTTGGAGACCCAGTACTTC; CDR3aa: CASSLRVGGGLETQYF; abundance: -; d_gene: -; v_gene: TRBV28; j_gene: TRBJ2-5
CDR3nt: TGTGCCAGCAGCGCGGGGTTTAGTCAGCCCCAGCATTTT; CDR3aa: CASSAGFSQPQHF; abundance: -; d_gene: -; v_gene: TRBV5-4; j_gene: TRBJ1-5
CDR3nt: TGTGCCAGCAGTTACAGGGGCCCCAACACCGGGGAGCTGTTTTTT; CDR3aa: CASSYRGPNTGELFF; abundance: -; d_gene: TRBD1; v_gene: TRBV2; j_gene: TRBJ2-2
CDR3nt: TGTGCCAGCAGTGCTGAGAATACGAACACCGGGGAGCTGTTTTTT; CDR3aa: CASSAENTNTGELFF; abundance: -; d_gene: -; v_gene: TRBV2; j_gene: TRBJ2-2
CDR3nt: TGTGCCAGCAGTGAGACAGGGAAAGCGTCCTACGAGCAGTACTTC; CDR3aa: CASSETGKASYEQYF; abundance: few; d_gene: TRBD1; v_gene: TRBV2; j_gene: TRBJ2-7
CDR3nt: TGTGCCAGCAGCTCAGGGGGGCGGTTCGATCAGCCCCAGCATTTT; CDR3aa: CASSSGGRFDQPQHF; abundance: -; d_gene: TRBD1; v_gene: TRBV9; j_gene: TRBJ1-5
CDR3nt: TGTGCCAGCAGTTTGCAGGGTGGGGAGCTGTTTTTT; CDR3aa: CASSLQGGELFF; abundance: -; d_gene: -; v_gene: TRBV12-3/TRBV12-4; j_gene: TRBJ2-2
CDR3nt: TGTGCCAGCAGCCCCGTCCCGGGACAGGGGGCAGTAGGAAACACCATATATTTT; CDR3aa: CASSPVPGQGAVGNTIYF; abundance: -; d_gene: TRBD1; v_gene: TRBV3-1/TRBV3-2; j_gene: TRBJ1-3
CDR3nt: TGCAGCGTTGAAGATTGGGAGCGGGGGGTCTCCTACAATGAGCAGTTCTTC; CDR3aa: CSVEDWERGVSYNEQFF; abundance: -; d_gene: TRBD2; v_gene: TRBV29-1; j_gene: TRBJ2-1
CDR3nt: TGTGCCAGCAGCCGCCGAGACTACAATGAGCAGTTCTTC; CDR3aa: CASSRRDYNEQFF; abundance: -; d_gene: -; v_gene: TRBV3-1/TRBV3-2; j_gene: TRBJ2-1
CDR3nt: TGTGCCTGGGGTGGAGGGGAAAACTATGGCTACACCTTC; CDR3aa: CAWGGGENYGYTF; abundance: -; d_gene: -; v_gene: TRBV30; j_gene: TRBJ1-2
CDR3nt: TGTGCCAGCAGGGACAGGTCCAGCTCCTATAATTCACCCCTCCACTTT; CDR3aa: CASRDRSSSYNSPLHF; abundance: -; d_gene: TRBD1; v_gene: TRBV3-1/TRBV3-2; j_gene: TRBJ1-6
CDR3nt: TGTGCCAGCAGGGGGCCCTCCCTCTACGAGCAGTACTTC; CDR3aa: CASRGPSLYEQYF; abundance: -; d_gene: -; v_gene: TRBV12-3/TRBV12-4; j_gene: TRBJ2-7
CDR3nt: TGTGCCAGCAGCCAATTGACTAGCGGGGTAGAGACCCAGTACTTC; CDR3aa: CASSQLTSGVETQYF; abundance: -; d_gene: TRBD2; v_gene: TRBV3-1/TRBV3-2; j_gene: TRBJ2-5
CDR3nt: TGTGCCAGCAGCCAAGTATTTGGAGGGGGCGACACTGAAGCTTTCTTT; CDR3aa: CASSQVFGGGDTEAFF; abundance: once; d_gene: TRBD1; v_gene: TRBV4-2; j_gene: TRBJ1-1
CDR3nt: TGTGCCAGCAGCTTGGACAGAGAAGCTTTCTTT; CDR3aa: CASSLDREAFF; abundance: -; d_gene: -; v_gene: TRBV7-9; j_gene: TRBJ1-1
CDR3nt: TGTGCCAGCAGCAAAGAATCCCCCTCGACCAGGTCTTCACCCCTCCACTTT; CDR3aa: CASSKESPSTRSSPLHF; abundance: -; d_gene: -; v_gene: TRBV21-1; j_gene: TRBJ1-6
CDR3nt: TGTGCCAGCAGCCAAGTCGCCCCGGGACTAGCGGGGTGGGAGCAGTACTTC; CDR3aa: CASSQVAPGLAGWEQYF; abundance: -; d_gene: TRBD2; v_gene: TRBV3-1/TRBV3-2; j_gene: TRBJ2-7
CDR3nt: TGTGCCAGCAGCCCGGGACTAGCGGGGGGCAGGACAGATACGCAGTATTTT; CDR3aa: CASSPGLAGGRTDTQYF; abundance: -; d_gene: TRBD2; v_gene: TRBV9; j_gene: TRBJ2-3
CDR3nt: TGTGCCACCAGTGGTGACAGGGGGTACAATGAGCAGTTCTTC; CDR3aa: CATSGDRGYNEQFF; abundance: -; d_gene: TRBD1; v_gene: TRBV24-1; j_gene: TRBJ2-1
CDR3nt: TGTGCCAGCACTCAGGACCAGTGGGGCGAAAAACTGTTTTTT; CDR3aa: CASTQDQWGEKLFF; abundance: -; d_gene: -; v_gene: TRBV2; j_gene: TRBJ1-4
CDR3nt: TGTGCCAGCAGCTTGGTGCAGGGGGACACTGAAGCTTTCTTT; CDR3aa: CASSLVQGDTEAFF; abundance: once; d_gene: TRBD1; v_gene: TRBV5-8; j_gene: TRBJ1-1
CDR3nt: TGCGCCAGCAGCCAACCCGGGACAGGGGATTGGGAGACCCAGTACTTC; CDR3aa: CASSQPGTGDWETQYF; abundance: -; d_gene: TRBD1; v_gene: TRBV4-1; j_gene: TRBJ2-5
CDR3nt: TGTGCCAGCAGTGGAGGAGGGGGCGCTCCCGGGGAGCTGTTTTTT; CDR3aa: CASSGGGGAPGELFF; abundance: few; d_gene: -; v_gene: TRBV9; j_gene: TRBJ2-2
CDR3nt: TGTGCCATCAGTGAGACCGGGACAGACCAAAGGGGGGTTTTTGAAAAACTGTTTTTT; CDR3aa: CAISETGTDQRGVFEKLFF; abundance: -; d_gene: TRBD1; v_gene: TRBV10-3; j_gene: TRBJ1-4
CDR3nt: TGCGCCAGCAGCTTGGGCGGACAGGGGGCTCGCGAGCAGTACTTC; CDR3aa: CASSLGGQGAREQYF; abundance: -; d_gene: TRBD1; v_gene: TRBV5-1; j_gene: TRBJ2-7
CDR3nt: TGTGCCAGCAGTTCCCAGGGCACTGAAGCTTTCTTT; CDR3aa: CASSSQGTEAFF; abundance: once; d_gene: -; v_gene: TRBV6-6; j_gene: TRBJ1-1
CDR3nt: TGTGCCAGCAGACAGGACAGACCCTACACCGGGGAGCTGTTTTTT; CDR3aa: CASRQDRPYTGELFF; abundance: -; d_gene: -; v_gene: TRBV6-5; j_gene: TRBJ2-2
CDR3nt: TGTGCCATCAGGACCGACAGGGGGACATACAATGAGCAGTTCTTC; CDR3aa: CAIRTDRGTYNEQFF; abundance: -; d_gene: TRBD1; v_gene: TRBV10-3; j_gene: TRBJ2-1
CDR3nt: TGTGCCAGCAGCTTAGGCAGGGGCACCGGGGAGCTGTTTTTT; CDR3aa: CASSLGRGTGELFF; abundance: -; d_gene: -; v_gene: TRBV7-6; j_gene: TRBJ2-2
CDR3nt: TGTGCCAGCAGCTCCGCAGTGCCAGGAGGTGGCTACACCTTC; CDR3aa: CASSSAVPGGGYTF; abundance: -; d_gene: -; v_gene: TRBV5-5; j_gene: TRBJ1-2